One sample yielded the 13 T cell receptor beta chains listed below, sequenced in a study of T cells in Graves' hyperthyroidism and ophthalmopathy. The source material, RNA transcripts, was used to amplify TCR beta CDR3 regions. The HTBI set primed first-round TCR CDR3 RT-PCR. TCRdb reprocessed the multiplex PCR reads with MiXCR, giving one entry per CDR3 protein. The sample lists hundreds of thousands of distinct CDR3 sequences, around 38% occurring once. Sequencing was carried out using blood. The receptors were gathered from a man aged 18 to 29 with Graves' hyperthyroidism.

Many counts were recorded for this clonotype. The rearrangement joins TRBV7-6 to TRBJ1-5, with TRBD1 matching 7 bases. Germline assignment: CDR1 SGHVS and CDR2 FNYEAQ. Germline trimming cut 0 bases from V and 5 bases from J; bases unmatched to any gene: 7. This CDR3 has 16 residues. CDR3 DNA sequence: TGTGCCAGCAGCTTAGCGTGGGGGACAGAAGATCAGCCCCAGCATTTT. This sequence encodes CASSLAWGTEDQPQHF.

In this sample, this clonotype turned up a few times. The rearrangement links TRBV9 to TRBJ1-4; 9 nucleotides agree with TRBD1. Trimming removed 4 bases from V and 6 bases from J; junction bases left unmatched: 7. CDR3 size: 15 residues. From germline, CDR1 is SGDLS and CDR2 YYNGEE. The CDR3 protein is CASSLRGDRDEKLFF. CDR3 sequence (DNA): TGTGCCAGCAGCTTACGAGGGGACAGGGATGAAAAACTGTTTTTT.

In its sample, this clonotype was seen once. V usage is TRBV15 and J usage is TRBJ2-7; D not certain. In germline, CDR1 is LNHNV, CDR2 YYDKDF (reference sequence). The CDR3 is 15 residues long. V was cut by 4 bases and J by 2 bases, with 15 bases left in between. CDR3 region: CATSKLRTGAYEQYF. The CDR3 coding sequence is TGTGCCACCAGCAAGCTTCGGACGGGTGCCTACGAGCAGTACTTC.

The chain combines TRBV9 with TRBJ2-5; D remains ambiguous. Trimming stripped 4 bases from V and 2 bases from J, with 12 bases between. CDR1 is SGDLS and CDR2 is YYNGEE in the germline V gene. CDR3 length equals 14 residues. The CDR3 DNA follows: TGTGCCAGCAGCCAAAGAGGACCTCAAGAGACCCAGTACTTC. It codes for CASSQRGPQETQYF.

The chain links TRBV7-2 to TRBJ2-7; TRBD2 matches 8 bases. The junction had 4 bases not matched to a gene; V was cut back by 0 bases and J by 0 bases. The CDR3 is made up of 16 amino acids. The germline V gene encodes CDR1 SGHTA and CDR2 FQGNSA. The CDR3 region is CASSLAPAGVSYEQYF. The CDR3 DNA reads as TGTGCCAGCAGCTTAGCCCCAGCGGGGGTCTCCTACGAGCAGTACTTC.

The chain recombines TRBV10-3 with TRBJ1-1, with 8 positions matching TRBD1. V lost 5 bases, J lost 3 bases, and 5 bases stayed unmatched. Germline CDR1 and CDR2: ENHRY and SYGVKD. The CDR3 totals 14 residues. CDR3 loop: CAISQRRGHTEAFF. DNA for the CDR3: TGTGCCATCAGTCAACGCAGGGGGCACACTGAAGCTTTCTTT.

In its sample, this clonotype was seen many times. This sequence joins TRBV7-9 and TRBJ2-5; tentatively, D is TRBD1 (5 bases). This CDR3 region has 13 residues. V was shortened by 5 bases and J by 5 bases, with 12 bases between the two germline ends. Germline loops: CDR1 SEHNR, CDR2 FQNEAQ (reference sequence). The CDR3 DNA is TGTGCCAGCAGCGGCAGGGTTCACGAGACCCAGTACTTC. It yields the protein CASSGRVHETQYF.

A few counts support this clonotype. This chain joins TRBV5-1 and TRBJ1-4; D gene ambiguous. V lost 1 base, J lost 8 bases, and 12 bases lay in between. Germline CDR1 and CDR2: SGHRS and YFSETQ. This CDR3 has 14 residues. The CDR3 here is CASSLRAKEEKLFF. CDR3 bases: TGCGCCAGCAGCTTGCGGGCGAAAGAAGAAAAACTGTTTTTT.

Many counts were recorded for this clonotype. The rearrangement links TRBV20-1 to TRBJ1-1; D unresolved. CDR1 DFQATT and CDR2 SNEGSKA come from the germline V gene (reference sequence). The CDR3 extends over 13 amino acids. Deletions cut 1 base from V and 7 bases from J, with 13 bases between. The CDR3 nucleotides are TGCAGTGCTAGAGTGGCGGACGGACGTGAAGCTTTCTTT. It specifies CSARVADGREAFF.

This clonotype showed up just a few times. Without the conserved terminal phenylalanine or tryptophan, this CDR3 likely stems from a read error. The chain uses TRBV2 and TRBJ2-7; 9 bases align to TRBD1. This CDR3 is 15 amino acids long. Germline-derived CDR1 and CDR2 are SNHLY and FYNNEI. The CDR3 loop is CASIEIGTGSYEQYS. In nucleotides, the CDR3 is TGTGCCAGCATTGAAATTGGGACAGGGTCCTACGAGCAGTACTCC.

The chain links TRBV7-8 to TRBJ2-5; 10 nucleotides align to TRBD2. CDR1 and CDR2 from the germline V gene are SGHVS and FQNEAQ. Trimming removed 1 base from V and 5 bases from J; junction bases left unmatched: 7. The CDR3 is 16 residues long. Here the CDR3 reads CASSLVLAGVGETQYF. The CDR3 region has the DNA TGTGCCAGCAGCTTAGTTCTAGCGGGGGTAGGGGAGACCCAGTACTTC.

The chain carries TRBV9 and TRBJ1-1; D remains ambiguous. V shed 7 bases and J shed 5 bases, with 15 bases lying between them. The CDR3 length is 13 residues. The V gene's germline CDR1 is SGDLS and CDR2 YYNGEE. The CDR3 nucleotides read TGTGCCAGCTACGGTCCCTGGAGGACTGAAGCTTTCTTT. Amino acids: CASYGPWRTEAFF.

The table lists this clonotype with a few counts. The chain uses TRBV27 and TRBJ2-7; 10 bases agree with TRBD1. Germline CDR1 and CDR2: MNHEY and SMNVEV (reference sequence). The CDR3 spans 13 residues. The V segment lost 10 bases and the J segment 2 bases; nucleotides outside the gene matches: 5. The CDR3 nucleotides are TGTGCCACGGCCGGGACAGGGGCCTACGAGCAGTACTTC. Amino acids: CATAGTGAYEQYF.